What follows are 15 T cell receptor beta chains derived from one specimen sequenced in a study of T cell responses to AZD1222 COVID-19 vaccine. Using immunoSEQ multiplex PCR, the repertoire was profiled, and TCRdb retains in-frame clones only, with some absent. This table has more than 110,000 clones, over 75% appearing once. The sample here was peripheral blood, taken on day 0 of AZD1222 vaccination. All receptors derive from an adult in good health.

The chain employs TRBV23-1 and TRBJ1-2; 9 bases align to TRBD1. TRBV23-1 is identified as an open reading frame with a role that is uncertain. CDR3 length: 14 residues. With V trimmed by 4 bases and J by 6 bases, 6 bases remained unmatched. CDR3 residues: CASSLLDRGNGYTF. DNA for the CDR3: TGCGCCAGCAGTCTCCTGGACAGGGGAAATGGCTACACCTTC.

The chain carries TRBV18 and TRBJ2-7; 10 nucleotides agree with TRBD2. V lost 8 bases and J lost 6; bases outside the gene matches: 16. The CDR3 sequence is 16 residues long. Per the germline V gene, CDR1 is KGHSH and CDR2 is LQKENI. CDR3 bases: TGTGCCAGCCCCCCCCGCGGCAGCGGGGGGGCTCGCGAGCAGTACTTC. It yields the protein CASPPRGSGGAREQYF.

The rearrangement joins TRBV3-1 (or the pseudogene TRBV3-2) to TRBJ2-7, with 9 bases matching TRBD2. The CDR3 has 15 amino acids. The ends lost 3 bases at V and 7 bases at J; junction bases unmatched: 10. Germline V gene lookup returns CDR1 LGHDT and CDR2 YNNKEL (reference sequence). The CDR3 here is CASSQGLAGLGEQYF. The CDR3 coding sequence is TGTGCCAGCAGCCAGGGTCTAGCGGGGCTCGGGGAGCAGTACTTC.

This clone was found once. The J gene is TRBJ2-5, the V gene TRBV11-2; D not resolved. The CDR3 covers 16 residues. Per the germline V gene, CDR1 is SGHAT and CDR2 is FQNNGV. V was cut by 1 base and J by 2 bases, with 14 bases left in between. The CDR3 sequence is CASSLGRASIQETQYF. CDR3 coding DNA: TGTGCCAGCAGCTTAGGCCGGGCTTCAATTCAAGAGACCCAGTACTTC.

The table lists this clone with a few counts. The chain has TRBV6-6 and TRBJ1-5, with unresolved D. Germline V gives CDR1 MNHNY, CDR2 SVGAGI (reference sequence). This CDR3 has 12 residues. V was trimmed by 7 bases and J by 6 bases, leaving 10 bases between them. The CDR3 nucleotides read TGTGCCAGCACCCGGGGTTCTCAGCCCCAGCATTTT. Its protein is CASTRGSQPQHF.

The chain carries TRBV28 and TRBJ2-5, with 9 nucleotides matching TRBD1. The CDR3 totals 15 residues. V trimming: 3 bases; J trimming: 4 bases; junction bases outside the gene matches: 6. Germline loops: CDR1 MDHEN, CDR2 SYDVKM. The CDR3, as DNA: TGTGCCAGCAGTTTTGGTGGGACAGGGACAGAGACCCAGTACTTC. It yields the protein CASSFGGTGTETQYF.

The V call is TRBV9, the J call TRBJ2-3, with TRBD2 as a possible D gene (6 bases). The germline V gene has CDR1 SGDLS and CDR2 YYNGEE. The V gene lost 4 bases and the J gene lost 0 bases, with 15 bases spanning the gap. The CDR3 consists of 16 residues. The CDR3 DNA is TGTGCCAGCAGCCCAGGGACTTCCTCTAGCACAGATACGCAGTATTTT. Translated: CASSPGTSSSTDTQYF.

The chain employs TRBV5-1 and TRBJ2-5; D is uncertain. The germline V and J ends were trimmed by 0 bases and 5 bases, with 5 bases remaining between them. This CDR3 region has 12 residues. From germline, CDR1 is SGHRS and CDR2 YFSETQ. The CDR3 nucleotides read TGCGCCAGCAGCTTGGGGGCTGAGACCCAGTACTTC. Amino acids: CASSLGAETQYF.

The chain couples TRBV1 to TRBJ1-2; the table gives TRBD1 as D, unverified against the DNA. TRBV1 represents a pseudogene. The CDR3 consists of 18 residues. CDR3 sequence (DNA): TGCACCAGCAGCCACATAGGACAGGGAGTACCCTCTAACTATGGCTACACCTTC. This codes for CTSSHIGQGVPSNYGYTF.

The chain carries TRBV5-4 and TRBJ2-6; TRBD1 matches at 9 bases. CDR3 length equals 16 residues. The V gene's germline CDR1 is SGHNT and CDR2 YYREEE (reference sequence). The V gene end was trimmed by 0 bases and the J gene end by 2 bases; junction bases not matched to a gene: 0. The CDR3 nucleotides are TGTGCCAGCAGCTTGGGGACAGGGGCTGGGGCCAACGTCCTGACTTTC. Protein product: CASSLGTGAGANVLTF.

This chain connects TRBV27 to TRBJ1-6, with D tentatively TRBD1 (6 bases). Germline CDR1 and CDR2: MNHEY and SMNVEV (reference sequence). This CDR3 is built from 15 residues. Trimming removed 0 bases at V and 10 bases at J, with 13 bases between. DNA for the CDR3: TGTGCCAGCAGTTTATCAGGGGACATTCAATCACCCCTCCACTTT. Translation gives CASSLSGDIQSPLHF.

The chain couples TRBV20-1 to TRBJ1-2; tentative D call: TRBD1 (6 bases). V was cut by 3 bases and J by 4 bases, with 9 bases left in between. CDR1 and CDR2 from the germline V gene are DFQATT and SNEGSKA (reference sequence). The CDR3 has 12 amino acids. The CDR3 nucleotides read TGCAGTGCTAGTATACAGGGCTATGGCTACACCTTC. This gives the protein CSASIQGYGYTF.

The chain couples TRBV7-2 to TRBJ1-5; no clear D. The ends were cut back, 5 bases at V and 6 bases at J, with 11 bases in the middle. The CDR3 is 13 amino acids. Germline V gene lookup returns CDR1 SGHTA and CDR2 FQGNSA. Here the CDR3 reads CASSLSPTQPQHF. Here the CDR3 DNA reads TGTGCCAGCAGCCTAAGTCCGACTCAGCCCCAGCATTTT.

The V and J genes are TRBV5-1 and TRBJ2-5; D not resolved. The CDR3 covers 13 residues. V was shortened by 0 bases and J by 3 bases, with 6 bases between the two germline ends. Looked up from germline, CDR1 is SGHRS and CDR2 is YFSETQ. The CDR3 DNA follows: TGCGCCAGCAGCTTGGGGGTAGAAGAGACCCAGTACTTC. It yields the protein CASSLGVEETQYF.

The rearrangement uses TRBV5-6 and TRBJ2-3; D is possibly TRBD2 (7 bases). Trimming cost V 0 bases and J 6 bases, with 17 bases left between them. The CDR3 loop spans 16 amino acids. Looked up from germline, CDR1 is SGHDT and CDR2 is YYEEEE. The CDR3 here is CASSLEPGGRSDTQYF. CDR3 nucleotides: TGTGCCAGCAGCTTGGAACCGGGGGGCAGGTCGGATACGCAGTATTTT.